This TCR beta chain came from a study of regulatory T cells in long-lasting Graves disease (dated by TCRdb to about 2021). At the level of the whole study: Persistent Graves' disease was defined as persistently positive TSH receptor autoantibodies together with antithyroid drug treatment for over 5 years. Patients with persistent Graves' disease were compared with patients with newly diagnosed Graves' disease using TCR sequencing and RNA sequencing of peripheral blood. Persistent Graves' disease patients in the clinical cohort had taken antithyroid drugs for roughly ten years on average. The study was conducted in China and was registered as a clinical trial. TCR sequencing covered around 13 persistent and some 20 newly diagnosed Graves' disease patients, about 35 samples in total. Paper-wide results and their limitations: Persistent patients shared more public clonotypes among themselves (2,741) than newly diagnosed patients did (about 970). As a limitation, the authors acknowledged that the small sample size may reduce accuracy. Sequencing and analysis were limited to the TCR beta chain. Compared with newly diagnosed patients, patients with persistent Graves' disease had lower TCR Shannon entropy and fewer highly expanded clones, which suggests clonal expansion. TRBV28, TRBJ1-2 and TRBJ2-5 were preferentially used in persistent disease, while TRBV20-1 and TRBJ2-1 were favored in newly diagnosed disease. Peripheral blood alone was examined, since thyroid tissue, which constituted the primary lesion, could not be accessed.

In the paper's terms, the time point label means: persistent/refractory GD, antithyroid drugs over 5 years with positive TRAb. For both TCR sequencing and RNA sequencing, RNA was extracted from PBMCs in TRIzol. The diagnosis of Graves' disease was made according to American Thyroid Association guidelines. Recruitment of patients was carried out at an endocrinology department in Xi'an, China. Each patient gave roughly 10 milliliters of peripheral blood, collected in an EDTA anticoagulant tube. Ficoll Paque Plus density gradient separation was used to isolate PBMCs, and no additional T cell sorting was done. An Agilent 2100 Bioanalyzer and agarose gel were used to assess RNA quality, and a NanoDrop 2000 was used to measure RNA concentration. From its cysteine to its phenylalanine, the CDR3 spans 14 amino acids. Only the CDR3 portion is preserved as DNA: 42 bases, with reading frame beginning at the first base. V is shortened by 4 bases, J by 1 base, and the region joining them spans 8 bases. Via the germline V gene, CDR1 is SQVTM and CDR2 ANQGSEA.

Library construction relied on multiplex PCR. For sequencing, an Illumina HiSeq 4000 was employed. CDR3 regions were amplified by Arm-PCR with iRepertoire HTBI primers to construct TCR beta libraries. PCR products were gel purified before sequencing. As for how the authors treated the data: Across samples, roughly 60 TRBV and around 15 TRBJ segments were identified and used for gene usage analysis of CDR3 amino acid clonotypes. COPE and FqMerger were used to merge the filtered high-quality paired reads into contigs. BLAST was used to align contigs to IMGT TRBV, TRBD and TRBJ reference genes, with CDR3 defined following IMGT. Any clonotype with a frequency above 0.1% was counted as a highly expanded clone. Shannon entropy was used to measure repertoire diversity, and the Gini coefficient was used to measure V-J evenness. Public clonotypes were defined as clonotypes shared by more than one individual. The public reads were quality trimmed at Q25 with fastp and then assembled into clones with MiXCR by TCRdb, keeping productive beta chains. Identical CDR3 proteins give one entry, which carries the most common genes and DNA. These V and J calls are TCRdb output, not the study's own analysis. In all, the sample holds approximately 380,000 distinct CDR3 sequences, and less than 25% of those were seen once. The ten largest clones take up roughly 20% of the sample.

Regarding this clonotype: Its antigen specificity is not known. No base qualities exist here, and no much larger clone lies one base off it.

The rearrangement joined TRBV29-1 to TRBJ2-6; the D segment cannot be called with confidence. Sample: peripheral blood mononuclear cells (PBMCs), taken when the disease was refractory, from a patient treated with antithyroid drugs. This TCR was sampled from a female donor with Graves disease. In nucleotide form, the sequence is TGCAGCGTTGCCCACGGGTCTGGGGCCAACGTCCTGACTTTC. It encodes CSVAHGSGANVLTF.